The 24 T cell receptor beta chains given below trace back to one sample, sequenced in a study of T cell responses to AZD1222 COVID-19 vaccine. Measured with immunoSEQ multiplex PCR; TCRdb has only the in-frame clones, and not every one. The sample records some 140,000 clones, around 90% being singletons. Sequenced here: peripheral blood, sampled on day 0 of AZD1222 vaccination. These TCRs come from an adult in good health.

The chain joins TRBV6-6 to TRBJ2-1; D possibly matches TRBD1 or TRBD2 (7 bases each). In germline, CDR1 is MNHNY, CDR2 SVGAGI (reference sequence). The V gene lost 6 bases and the J gene lost 8 bases, with 23 bases spanning the gap. CDR3 length equals 16 residues. CDR3 in amino acids: CASSPSGGLSGDEQFF. As DNA, the CDR3 is TGTGCCAGCAGCCCCTCAGGGGGATTAAGCGGGGATGAGCAGTTCTTC.

The chain employs TRBV4-3 and TRBJ1-4; 11 bases are a match to TRBD1. Germline CDR1 is LGHNA and CDR2 is YSLEER. With 0 bases clipped from V and 9 bases from J, the junction kept 12 bases outside the gene matches. The CDR3 sequence is 18 residues long. DNA of the CDR3: TGCGCCAGCAGCCAAGAGTGGACAGGGGGCCGAGGGCAAAAAAAACTGTTTTTT. Its translation is CASSQEWTGGRGQKKLFF.

The chain joins TRBV5-4 to TRBJ1-1, with 11 bases that match TRBD1. The germline V gene encodes CDR1 SGHNT and CDR2 YYREEE (reference sequence). The J segment lost 1 base and the V segment lost 3 bases, leaving 5 bases of the junction unmatched. This CDR3 is 16 amino acids long. The CDR3 DNA sequence: TGTGCCAGCAGCTCTGGACAGGGGGCGCCGAACACTGAAGCTTTCTTT. Translating it yields CASSSGQGAPNTEAFF.

This clone has a single count. The genes are TRBV7-2 and TRBJ1-6; 8 bases are shared with TRBD1. V trimming: 1 base; J trimming: 9 bases; junction bases outside the gene matches: 11. CDR1 and CDR2 from the germline V gene are SGHTA and FQGNSA. This CDR3 spans 17 amino acids. The CDR3 region has the DNA TGTGCCAGCAGCTTAGGCCGGACAGGGCTATATGTTTCACCCCTCCACTTT. Amino acid sequence: CASSLGRTGLYVSPLHF.

The CDR3 DNA reads TGTGCCAGTAGTATTGCCGCCTCCCCGGTTGGAGTGAACACTGAAGCTTTCTTT. It yields the protein CASSIAASPVGVNTEAFF. The V gene is TRBV19, the J gene TRBJ1-1, with D unclear. V lost 3 bases, J lost 0 bases, and 20 bases lay in between. CDR3 length: 18 amino acids. CDR1 is LNHDA and CDR2 is SQIVND in the germline V gene (reference sequence).

The chain carries TRBV24-1 and TRBJ2-1; 9 positions agree with TRBD2. The CDR3 length is 14 residues. J gave up 9 bases and V 5 bases, and 7 bases lay outside the gene matches. The V gene's germline CDR1 is KGHDR and CDR2 SFDVKD. In nucleotides, the CDR3 is TGTGCCACCAGTGGATTAGCGGGAGTGACTGAGCAGTTCTTC. It translates to CATSGLAGVTEQFF.

This rearrangement joins TRBV5-4 to TRBJ2-1, with 8 nucleotides matching TRBD2. Germline V gene sequence: CDR1 SGHNT, CDR2 YYREEE (reference sequence). The V and J ends lost 4 bases and 5 bases, in that order; junction bases with no gene match: 11. The CDR3 loop spans 16 amino acids. The CDR3 nucleotides are TGTGCCAGCAGCCCCGGAGGAGCGGGGGCCCACAATGAGCAGTTCTTC. Amino acid sequence: CASSPGGAGAHNEQFF. Full variable domain (missing parts from reference TRBV5-4 and TRBJ2-1): ETGVTQSPTHLIKTRGQQVTLRCSSQSGHNTVSWYQQALGQGPQFIFQYYREEENGRGNFPPRFSGLQFPNYSSELNVNALELDDSALYLCASSPGGAGAHNEQFFGPGTRLTVL.

J is TRBJ1-5 and V is TRBV6-5; possibly TRBD1 for D (6 bases). The CDR3 loop spans 13 amino acids. The germline V gene has CDR1 MNHEY and CDR2 SVGAGI. Trimming removed 7 bases at V and 0 bases at J, with 7 bases between. In DNA, the CDR3 is TGTGCCAGCAAGGGGGGTAGCAATCAGCCCCAGCATTTT. Translating gives CASKGGSNQPQHF.

The chain combines TRBV10-2 with TRBJ2-1; 7 nucleotides align to TRBD2. The V segment lost 6 bases and the J segment 4 bases; nucleotides outside the gene matches: 6. CDR3 size: 14 residues. Germline V gives CDR1 WSHSY, CDR2 SAAADI. CDR3 coding DNA: TGCGCCAGCAGGACTAGCTACAGTTACAATGAGCAGTTCTTC. It is translated as CASRTSYSYNEQFF.

The chain has TRBV6-5 and TRBJ1-6; 8 nucleotides line up with TRBD1. Trimming took 0 bases from V and 8 from J; bases not matched to a gene: 0. The CDR3 runs to 14 residues. Per the germline V gene, CDR1 is MNHEY and CDR2 is SVGAGI. CDR3 protein: CASSYSGQDSPLHF. The CDR3 nucleotides are TGTGCCAGCAGTTACTCGGGACAGGATTCACCCCTCCACTTT.

This clone was counted between two and nine times. V is TRBV7-9 and J is TRBJ2-7; D not certain. Per germline, CDR1 SEHNR and CDR2 FQNEAQ (reference sequence). The CDR3 runs to 14 residues. With 1 base removed from V and 2 bases from J, the gap between germline ends came to 9 bases. CDR3 residues: CASSLGQAAYEQYF. In DNA form, the CDR3 reads TGTGCCAGCAGCTTAGGTCAGGCAGCCTACGAGCAGTACTTC. Looking up the rest from reference TRBV7-9 and TRBJ2-7 gives the full variable domain: DTGVSQNPRHKITKRGQNVTFRCDPISEHNRLYWYRQTLGQGPEFLTYFQNEAQLEKSRLLSDRFSAERPKGSFSTLEIQRTEQGDSAMYLCASSLGQAAYEQYFGPGTRLTVT.

J is TRBJ1-5 and V is TRBV28; the D is unclear. CDR1 and CDR2 from the germline V gene are MDHEN and SYDVKM. V lost 2 bases and J 2 bases, leaving 16 bases between the germline ends. The CDR3 contains 17 residues. The DNA for the CDR3 is TGTGCCAGCAGTTTACGATTGTCTTCGGAGGGCAATCAGCCCCAGCATTTT. It codes for CASSLRLSSEGNQPQHF. The complete variable domain, with remaining parts taken from reference TRBV28 and TRBJ1-5, reads DVKVTQSSRYLVKRTGEKVFLECVQDMDHENMFWYRQDPGLGLRLIYFSYDVKMKEKGDIPEGYSVSREKKERFSLILESASTNQTSMYLCASSLRLSSEGNQPQHFGDGTRLSIL.

The chain joins TRBV6-5 to TRBJ1-6; D is perhaps TRBD1 (5 bases). Trimming left V 7 bases short and J 0 bases short, with 10 bases between. This CDR3 spans 15 amino acids. Germline CDR1 reads MNHEY; CDR2 reads SVGAGI. CDR3 protein: CASTGRSSYNSPLHF. The CDR3 DNA is TGTGCCAGCACAGGGAGGAGCTCCTATAATTCACCCCTCCACTTT.

The chain links TRBV10-3 to TRBJ2-2; 7 bases map to TRBD1. Germline CDR1 reads ENHRY; CDR2 reads SYGVKD. Trimming took 10 bases from V and 7 from J; bases not matched to a gene: 9. CDR3 length: 13 amino acids. The CDR3 region has the DNA TGTGCCACCGGCGCAGGGGGAAACGGGGAGCTGTTTTTT. It is translated as CATGAGGNGELFF.

V gene TRBV12-3 or TRBV12-4 combines with J gene TRBJ2-1, with TRBD2 as a possible D gene (6 bases). CDR3 size: 12 residues. V lost 3 bases and J 11 bases, leaving 11 bases between the germline ends. CDR3 sequence reads: CASSFAGSKQFF. As DNA, the CDR3 is TGTGCCAGCAGTTTCGCGGGGAGTAAGCAGTTCTTC.

The chain combines TRBV5-4 with TRBJ1-2, with D perhaps TRBD1 (6 bases). Germline CDR1 is SGHNT and CDR2 is YYREEE (reference sequence). The V gene lost 3 bases and the J gene lost 5 bases, with 8 bases spanning the gap. CDR3 length: 12 residues. The chain's CDR3 is CASSSDSYGYTF. CDR3 nucleotide sequence: TGTGCCAGCAGCTCGGACAGTTATGGCTACACCTTC. The full variable domain, its missing parts supplied by reference TRBV5-4 and TRBJ1-2, is ETGVTQSPTHLIKTRGQQVTLRCSSQSGHNTVSWYQQALGQGPQFIFQYYREEENGRGNFPPRFSGLQFPNYSSELNVNALELDDSALYLCASSSDSYGYTFGSGTRLTVV.

The rearrangement links TRBV5-1 to TRBJ1-1, with 9 bases identical to TRBD1. The V gene's germline CDR1 is SGHRS and CDR2 YFSETQ. V lost 1 base and J lost 3; bases outside the gene matches: 10. CDR3 length: 17 residues. This chain's CDR3 is CASSLYGQGFRYTEAFF. The CDR3 bases are TGCGCCAGCAGCTTGTACGGACAGGGGTTTCGTTACACTGAAGCTTTCTTT.

This chain links TRBV11-1 with TRBJ1-6, with 9 bases matching TRBD1. The CDR3 contains 15 residues. CDR1 and CDR2 (germline): SGHAT, FQDESV (reference sequence). Losses at the gene ends were 5 bases for V and 8 bases for J; bases not matched to a gene: 7. In nucleotides, the CDR3 is TGTGCCAGCAGCCTCCGGGACAGGGACCATTCACCCCTCCACTTT. Amino acids: CASSLRDRDHSPLHF.

This CDR3 is CASSQTRDRVWTDTQYF. The CDR3 coding sequence is TGCGCCAGCAGCCAGACCCGGGACAGGGTTTGGACAGATACGCAGTATTTT. The gene calls are TRBV4-3 and TRBJ2-3; TRBD1 matches at 9 bases. Germline V gene sequence: CDR1 LGHNA, CDR2 YSLEER. Trimming at V came to 3 bases and at J to 3 bases, leaving 10 bases not matched to a gene. This CDR3 region has 17 residues.

V and J are TRBV5-1 and TRBJ2-2; no clear D. The germline gives CDR1 SGHRS, CDR2 YFSETQ. V was clipped by 5 bases and J by 1 base, with 9 bases between them. This CDR3 is built from 14 residues. CDR3 coding DNA: TGCGCCAGCAGTTTTAGCTGGAACACCGGGGAGCTGTTTTTT. Translating gives CASSFSWNTGELFF.

The V call is TRBV30, the J call TRBJ1-2; D might be TRBD1 (5 bases). The CDR3 contains 14 residues. The ends were cut back, 1 base at V and 0 bases at J, with 9 bases in the middle. The germline CDR1 and CDR2 sequences are GTSNPN and SVGIG (reference sequence). CDR3: CAWSAGGTNYGYTF. For the CDR3, the DNA is TGTGCCTGGAGTGCCGGGGGAACTAACTATGGCTACACCTTC.

The V call is TRBV6-1, the J call TRBJ1-4; 8 nucleotides agree with TRBD1. There are 14 residues in the CDR3. The V gene's germline CDR1 is MNHNS and CDR2 SASEGT. Unmatched junction bases numbered 2, after V lost 3 bases and J lost 5 bases. CDR3 sequence: CASSDTGGNEKLFF. The CDR3 region has the DNA TGTGCCAGCAGTGACACAGGGGGGAATGAAAAACTGTTTTTT.

The gene calls are TRBV4-2 and TRBJ1-4, with TRBD1 matching 9 bases. This CDR3 comprises 14 residues. Per the germline V gene, CDR1 is LGHNA and CDR2 is YNFKEQ. Trimming at V came to 1 base and at J to 10 bases, leaving 4 bases not matched to a gene. CDR3 amino acids: CASSQADRGGKLFF. The CDR3 DNA reads as TGTGCCAGCAGCCAAGCCGACAGGGGGGGAAAACTGTTTTTT.

The chain is built from TRBV7-9 and TRBJ2-3; the D is unclear. The germline V gene encodes CDR1 SEHNR and CDR2 FQNEAQ (reference sequence). Trimming took 8 bases from V and 2 from J, leaving 17 bases between them. The CDR3 is made up of 15 amino acids. CDR3 protein: CASAAGNLLTDTQYF. The DNA of the CDR3 is TGTGCCAGCGCGGCTGGGAATCTACTCACAGATACGCAGTATTTT.